Presented here are 5 T cell receptor beta chains from one specimen sequenced in a study of blood T cell repertoires in COVID-19. Assay: immunoSEQ multiplex PCR; the TCRdb copy retains only in-frame clones and omits some. Among about 200,000 clones listed, roughly 86% were seen once. The sequenced sample consisted of PBMCs or T cells enriched from blood (not recorded which). The receptors were gathered from a middle-aged man with acute COVID-19.

The J gene is TRBJ2-5, the V gene TRBV7-8; 10 positions match TRBD2. Germline V lookup: CDR1 SGHVS, CDR2 FQNEAQ. J gave up 5 bases and V 2 bases, and 2 bases lay outside the gene matches. The CDR3 is 14 residues long. CDR3 coding DNA: TGTGCCAGCAGCTTACTAGCGGGAGTGGAGACCCAGTACTTC. This codes for CASSLLAGVETQYF.

This clone turned up a few times. The V and J genes are TRBV28 and TRBJ2-7, with 12 bases lining up with TRBD2. J lost 6 bases, V lost 7 bases, and 10 bases had no gene match. The CDR3 extends over 15 amino acids. From germline, CDR1 is MDHEN and CDR2 SYDVKM. CDR3 loop: CASIPRLAGVGEQYF. DNA of the CDR3: TGTGCCAGCATCCCCCGACTAGCGGGAGTCGGCGAGCAGTACTTC.

The chain is built from TRBV24-1 and TRBJ2-7, with D possibly matching TRBD1 (6 bases). V dropped 3 bases and J dropped 4 bases, with 15 bases sitting between them. This CDR3 spans 15 amino acids. CDR1 KGHDR and CDR2 SFDVKD come from the germline V gene. DNA of the CDR3: TGTGCCACCAGTGATACAACAGGGAAAGTTTACGAGCAGTACTTC. It yields the protein CATSDTTGKVYEQYF.

The chain combines TRBV27 with TRBJ2-1; 14 bases match TRBD2. This CDR3 has 15 residues. The trim removed 6 bases at V and 6 bases at J, leaving 4 bases unmatched. Per the germline V gene, CDR1 is MNHEY and CDR2 is SMNVEV (reference sequence). CDR3 loop: CASSLTSGRANEQFF. CDR3 DNA: TGTGCCAGCAGCCTGACTAGCGGGAGGGCCAATGAGCAGTTCTTC.

The chain has TRBV7-2 and TRBJ2-2; 14 nucleotides align to TRBD2. CDR3 length: 15 residues. V shed 5 bases, J shed 6 bases, and the junction held 2 bases outside the gene matches. The germline gives CDR1 SGHTA, CDR2 FQGNSA. The CDR3 DNA follows: TGTGCCAGCAGCAAGACTAGCGGGAGGGCCGGGGAGCTGTTTTTT. Amino acid sequence: CASSKTSGRAGELFF.